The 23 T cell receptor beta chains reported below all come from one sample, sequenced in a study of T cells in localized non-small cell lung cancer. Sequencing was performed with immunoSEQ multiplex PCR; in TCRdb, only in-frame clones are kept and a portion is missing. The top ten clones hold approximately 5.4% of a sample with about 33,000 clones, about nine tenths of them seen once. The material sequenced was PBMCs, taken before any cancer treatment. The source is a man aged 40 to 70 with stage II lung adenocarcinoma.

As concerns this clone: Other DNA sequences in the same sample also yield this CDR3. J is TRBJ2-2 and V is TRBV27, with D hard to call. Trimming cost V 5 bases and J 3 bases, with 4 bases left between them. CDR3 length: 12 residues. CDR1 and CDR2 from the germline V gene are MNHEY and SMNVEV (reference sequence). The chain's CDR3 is CASSPYTGELFF. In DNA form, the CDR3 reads TGTGCCAGCAGTCCCTACACCGGGGAGCTGTTTTTT.

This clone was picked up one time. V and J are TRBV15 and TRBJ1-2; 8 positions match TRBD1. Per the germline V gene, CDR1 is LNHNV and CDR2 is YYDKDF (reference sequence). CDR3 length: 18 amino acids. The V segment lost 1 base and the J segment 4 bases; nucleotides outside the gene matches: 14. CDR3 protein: CATSRGGTGRSLSYGYTF. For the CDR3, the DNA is TGTGCCACCAGCAGAGGCGGGACAGGCAGAAGTCTCAGCTATGGCTACACCTTC.

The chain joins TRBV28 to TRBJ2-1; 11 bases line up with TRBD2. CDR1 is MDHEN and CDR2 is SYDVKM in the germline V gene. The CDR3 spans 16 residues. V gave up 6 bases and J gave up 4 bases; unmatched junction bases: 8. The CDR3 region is CASSVMGTSGYNEQFF. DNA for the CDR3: TGTGCCAGCAGCGTAATGGGGACTAGCGGATACAATGAGCAGTTCTTC.

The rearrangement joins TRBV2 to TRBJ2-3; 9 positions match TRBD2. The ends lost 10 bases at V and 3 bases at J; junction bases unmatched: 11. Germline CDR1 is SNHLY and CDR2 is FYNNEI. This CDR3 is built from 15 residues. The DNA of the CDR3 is TGTGCCACCCCGGGGGCGGGAGGGCGTACAGATACGCAGTATTTT. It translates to CATPGAGGRTDTQYF.

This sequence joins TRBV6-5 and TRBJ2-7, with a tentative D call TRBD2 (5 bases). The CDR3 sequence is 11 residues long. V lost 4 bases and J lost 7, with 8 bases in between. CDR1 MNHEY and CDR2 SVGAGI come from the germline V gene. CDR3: CASSSGGEQYF. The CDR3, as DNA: TGTGCCAGCAGTTCCGGAGGAGAGCAGTACTTC.

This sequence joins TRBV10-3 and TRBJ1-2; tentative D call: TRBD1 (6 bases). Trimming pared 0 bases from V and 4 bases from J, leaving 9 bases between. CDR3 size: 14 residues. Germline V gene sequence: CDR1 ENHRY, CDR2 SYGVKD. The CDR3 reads CAISESGRGYGYTF. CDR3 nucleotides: TGTGCCATCAGTGAGTCGGGCAGGGGCTATGGCTACACCTTC.

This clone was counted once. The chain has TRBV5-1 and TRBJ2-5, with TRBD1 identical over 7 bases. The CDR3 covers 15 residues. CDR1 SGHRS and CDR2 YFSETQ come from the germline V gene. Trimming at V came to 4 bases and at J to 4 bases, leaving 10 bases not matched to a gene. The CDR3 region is CASSASGTEGETQYF. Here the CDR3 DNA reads TGCGCCAGCAGCGCCTCCGGGACAGAGGGAGAGACCCAGTACTTC. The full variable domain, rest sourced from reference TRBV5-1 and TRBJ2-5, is KAGVTQTPRYLIKTRGQQVTLSCSPISGHRSVSWYQQTPGQGLQFLFEYFSETQRNKGNFPGRFSGRQFSNSRSEMNVSTLELGDSALYLCASSASGTEGETQYFGPGTRLLVL.

The DNA of the CDR3 is TGTGCCAGCAGTAGACTAGCGGGACCCGGGGAGCTGTTTTTT. Its translation is CASSRLAGPGELFF. The chain is built from TRBV28 and TRBJ2-2; TRBD2 matches at 11 bases. Per the germline V gene, CDR1 is MDHEN and CDR2 is SYDVKM. This CDR3 is 14 amino acids long. V trimming: 5 bases; J trimming: 6 bases; junction bases outside the gene matches: 2.

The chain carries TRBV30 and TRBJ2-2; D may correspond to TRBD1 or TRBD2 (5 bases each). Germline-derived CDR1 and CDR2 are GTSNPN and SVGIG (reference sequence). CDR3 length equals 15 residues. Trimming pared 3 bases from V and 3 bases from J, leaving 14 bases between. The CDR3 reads CAWRDSGIDTGELFF. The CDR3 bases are TGTGCCTGGAGGGACTCAGGGATAGACACCGGGGAGCTGTTTTTT.

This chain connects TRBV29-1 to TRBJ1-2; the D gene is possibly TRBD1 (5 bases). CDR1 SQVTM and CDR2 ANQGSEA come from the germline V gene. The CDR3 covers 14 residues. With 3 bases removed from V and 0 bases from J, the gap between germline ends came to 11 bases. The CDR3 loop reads CSVEGPGTNYGYTF. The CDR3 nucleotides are TGCAGCGTTGAGGGGCCAGGGACTAACTATGGCTACACCTTC.

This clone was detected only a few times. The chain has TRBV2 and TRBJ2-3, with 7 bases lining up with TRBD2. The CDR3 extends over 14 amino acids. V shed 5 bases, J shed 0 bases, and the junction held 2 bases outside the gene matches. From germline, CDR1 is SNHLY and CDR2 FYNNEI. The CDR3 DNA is TGTGCCAGCAGTCCTAGCGGCAGCACAGATACGCAGTATTTT. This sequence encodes CASSPSGSTDTQYF. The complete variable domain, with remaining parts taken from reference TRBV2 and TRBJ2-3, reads EPEVTQTPSHQVTQMGQEVILRCVPISNHLYFYWYRQILGQKVEFLVSFYNNEISEKSEIFDDQFSVERPDGSNFTLKIRSTKLEDSAMYFCASSPSGSTDTQYFGPGTRLTVL.

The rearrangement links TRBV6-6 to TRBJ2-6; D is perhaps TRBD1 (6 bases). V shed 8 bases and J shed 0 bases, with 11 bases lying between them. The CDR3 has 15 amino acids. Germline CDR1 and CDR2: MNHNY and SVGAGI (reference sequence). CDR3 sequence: CASRDISSGANVLTF. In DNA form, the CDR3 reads TGTGCCAGCCGGGACATAAGCTCTGGGGCCAACGTCCTGACTTTC.

CDR3 bases: TGTGCCAGCAGCCCCGACAGGGGGGACACTGAAGCTTTCTTT. This translates into CASSPDRGDTEAFF. The rearrangement joins TRBV6-1 to TRBJ1-1; 9 bases align to TRBD1. Germline V gene sequence: CDR1 MNHNS, CDR2 SASEGT. The CDR3 runs 14 residues. J was trimmed by 3 bases and V by 6 bases; bases with no gene match: 5.

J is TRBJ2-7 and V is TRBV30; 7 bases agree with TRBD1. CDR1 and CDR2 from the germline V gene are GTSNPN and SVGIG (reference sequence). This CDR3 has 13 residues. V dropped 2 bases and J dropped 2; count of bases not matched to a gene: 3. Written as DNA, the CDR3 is TGTGCCTGGAGTATGGGGACAGCCTACGAGCAGTACTTC. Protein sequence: CAWSMGTAYEQYF.

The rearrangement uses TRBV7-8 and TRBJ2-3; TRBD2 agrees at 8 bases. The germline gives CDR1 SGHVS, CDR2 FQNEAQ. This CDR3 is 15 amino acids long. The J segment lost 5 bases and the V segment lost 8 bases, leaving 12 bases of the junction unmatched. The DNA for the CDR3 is TGTGCCAGCCCCCGGGGCGCGGGAGGCCGAGATACGCAGTATTTT. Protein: CASPRGAGGRDTQYF.

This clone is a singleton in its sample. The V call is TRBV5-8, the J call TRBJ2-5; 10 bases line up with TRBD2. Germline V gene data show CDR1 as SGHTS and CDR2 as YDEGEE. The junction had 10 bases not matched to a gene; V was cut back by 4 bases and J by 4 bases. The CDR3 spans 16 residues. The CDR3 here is CASSQLAGSPRETQYF. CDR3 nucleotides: TGTGCCAGCAGCCAACTAGCGGGATCCCCCCGAGAGACCCAGTACTTC.

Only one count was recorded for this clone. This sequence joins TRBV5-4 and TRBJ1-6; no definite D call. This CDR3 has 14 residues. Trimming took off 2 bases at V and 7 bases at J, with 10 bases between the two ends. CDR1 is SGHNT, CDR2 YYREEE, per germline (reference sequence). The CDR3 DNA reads TGTGCCAGCAGCTTATTGTCTTCCAATTCACCCCTCCACTTT. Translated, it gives CASSLLSSNSPLHF.

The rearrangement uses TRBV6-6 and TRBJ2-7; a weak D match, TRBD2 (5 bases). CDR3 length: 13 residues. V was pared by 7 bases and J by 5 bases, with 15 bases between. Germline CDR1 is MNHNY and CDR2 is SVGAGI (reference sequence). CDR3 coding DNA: TGTGCCAGCAAGAGGGTGCAGGAGGACGAGCAGTACTTC. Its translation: CASKRVQEDEQYF.

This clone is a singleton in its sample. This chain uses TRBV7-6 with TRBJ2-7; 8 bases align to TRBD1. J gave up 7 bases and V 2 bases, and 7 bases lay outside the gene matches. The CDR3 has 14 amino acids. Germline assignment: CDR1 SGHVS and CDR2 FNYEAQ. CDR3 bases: TGTGCCAGCAGCTTAAGGCAGGGGGCGGGGGAGCAGTACTTC. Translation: CASSLRQGAGEQYF.

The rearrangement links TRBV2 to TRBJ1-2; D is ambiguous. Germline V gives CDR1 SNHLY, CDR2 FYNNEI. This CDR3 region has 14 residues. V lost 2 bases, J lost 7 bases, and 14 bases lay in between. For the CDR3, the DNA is TGTGCCAGCAGTGAACCCCACACAGAGGGTGGCTACACCTTC. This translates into CASSEPHTEGGYTF.

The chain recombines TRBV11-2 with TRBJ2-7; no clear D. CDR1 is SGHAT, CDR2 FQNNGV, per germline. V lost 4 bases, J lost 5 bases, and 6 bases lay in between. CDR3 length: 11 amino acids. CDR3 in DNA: TGTGCCAGCAGCTCGAGGAACGAGCAGTACTTC. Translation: CASSSRNEQYF.

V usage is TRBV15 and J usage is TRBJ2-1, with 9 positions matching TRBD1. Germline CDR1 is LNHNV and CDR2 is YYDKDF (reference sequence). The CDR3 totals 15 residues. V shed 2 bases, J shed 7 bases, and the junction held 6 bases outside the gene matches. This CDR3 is CATSRLQGAGNEQFF. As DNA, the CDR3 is TGTGCCACCAGCAGATTACAGGGGGCTGGGAATGAGCAGTTCTTC.

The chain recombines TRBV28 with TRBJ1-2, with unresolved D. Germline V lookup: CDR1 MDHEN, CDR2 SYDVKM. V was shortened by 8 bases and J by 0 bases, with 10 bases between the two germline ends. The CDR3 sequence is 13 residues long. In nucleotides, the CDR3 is TGTGCCAGCCGTCGGGATGCTAACTATGGCTACACCTTC. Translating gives CASRRDANYGYTF.